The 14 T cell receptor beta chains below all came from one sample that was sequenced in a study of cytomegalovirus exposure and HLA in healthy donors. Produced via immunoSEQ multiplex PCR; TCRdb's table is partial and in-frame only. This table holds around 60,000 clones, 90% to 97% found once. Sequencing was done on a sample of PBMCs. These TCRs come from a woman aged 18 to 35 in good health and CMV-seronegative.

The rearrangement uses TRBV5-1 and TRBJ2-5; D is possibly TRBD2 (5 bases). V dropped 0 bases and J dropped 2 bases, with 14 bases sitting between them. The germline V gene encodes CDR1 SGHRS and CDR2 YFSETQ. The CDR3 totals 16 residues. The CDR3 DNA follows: TGCGCCAGCAGCTTGGGCGGTGCTCTAGCTCAAGAGACCCAGTACTTC. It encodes CASSLGGALAQETQYF.

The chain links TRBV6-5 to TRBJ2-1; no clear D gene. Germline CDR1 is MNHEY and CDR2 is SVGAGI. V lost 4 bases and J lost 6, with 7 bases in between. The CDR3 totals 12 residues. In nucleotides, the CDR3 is TGTGCCAGCAGTTCCTCCGGCAATGAGCAGTTCTTC. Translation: CASSSSGNEQFF.

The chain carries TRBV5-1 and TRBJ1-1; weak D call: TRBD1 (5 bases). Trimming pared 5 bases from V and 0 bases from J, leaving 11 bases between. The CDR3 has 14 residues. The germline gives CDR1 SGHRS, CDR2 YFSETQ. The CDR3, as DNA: TGCGCCAGCAGTCCTTTCAGGGTGAACACTGAAGCTTTCTTT. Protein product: CASSPFRVNTEAFF. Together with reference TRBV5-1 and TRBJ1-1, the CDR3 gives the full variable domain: KAGVTQTPRYLIKTRGQQVTLSCSPISGHRSVSWYQQTPGQGLQFLFEYFSETQRNKGNFPGRFSGRQFSNSRSEMNVSTLELGDSALYLCASSPFRVNTEAFFGQGTRLTVV.

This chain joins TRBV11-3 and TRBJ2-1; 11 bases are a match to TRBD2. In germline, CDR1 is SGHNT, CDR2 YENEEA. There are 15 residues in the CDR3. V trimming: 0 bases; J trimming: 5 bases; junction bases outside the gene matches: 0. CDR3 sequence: CASSLEGLADNEQFF. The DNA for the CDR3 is TGTGCCAGCAGCTTAGAGGGACTAGCGGACAATGAGCAGTTCTTC.

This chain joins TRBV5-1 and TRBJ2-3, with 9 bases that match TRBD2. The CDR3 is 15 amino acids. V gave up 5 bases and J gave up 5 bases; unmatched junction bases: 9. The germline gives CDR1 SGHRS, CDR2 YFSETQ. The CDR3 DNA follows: TGCGCCAGCAGGTCTCGCGGGAGGGCCGGAGATACGCAGTATTTT. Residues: CASRSRGRAGDTQYF.

CDR3 nucleotides: TGTGCCAGCACCGCGGGAGGGGTTGAGCAGTTCTTC. Amino acid sequence: CASTAGGVEQFF. The genes are TRBV7-9 and TRBJ2-1; 9 nucleotides match TRBD2. Unmatched junction bases numbered 4, after V lost 7 bases and J lost 9 bases. Germline V lookup: CDR1 SEHNR, CDR2 FQNEAQ (reference sequence). The CDR3 runs to 12 residues.

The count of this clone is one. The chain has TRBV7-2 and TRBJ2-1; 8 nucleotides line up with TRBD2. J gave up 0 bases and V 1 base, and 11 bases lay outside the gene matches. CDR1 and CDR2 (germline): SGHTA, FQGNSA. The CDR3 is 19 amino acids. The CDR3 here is CASSLVGLVAGSSYNEQFF. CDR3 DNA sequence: TGTGCCAGCAGCTTAGTGGGGCTGGTAGCGGGGAGCTCCTACAATGAGCAGTTCTTC.

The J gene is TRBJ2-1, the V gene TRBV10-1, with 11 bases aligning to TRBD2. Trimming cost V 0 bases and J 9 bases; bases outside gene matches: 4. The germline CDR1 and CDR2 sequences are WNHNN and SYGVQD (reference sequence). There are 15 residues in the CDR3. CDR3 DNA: TGCGCCAGCAGTGAGTCAACTAGCGGGGGAAGTGAGCAGTTCTTC. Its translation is CASSESTSGGSEQFF.

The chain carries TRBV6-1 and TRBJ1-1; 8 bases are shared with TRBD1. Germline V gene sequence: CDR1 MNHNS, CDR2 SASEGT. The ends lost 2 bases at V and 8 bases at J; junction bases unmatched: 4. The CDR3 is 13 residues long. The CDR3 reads CASSERRTGEAFF. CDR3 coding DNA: TGTGCCAGCAGTGAAAGGAGGACAGGGGAAGCTTTCTTT.

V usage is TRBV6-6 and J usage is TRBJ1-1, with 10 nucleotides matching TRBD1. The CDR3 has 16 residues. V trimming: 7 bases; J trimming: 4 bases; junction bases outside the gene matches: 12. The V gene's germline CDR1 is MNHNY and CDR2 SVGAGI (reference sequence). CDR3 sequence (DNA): TGTGCCAGCAACCCCCGGGACAGGGGAGGGGGCACTGAAGCTTTCTTT. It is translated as CASNPRDRGGGTEAFF.

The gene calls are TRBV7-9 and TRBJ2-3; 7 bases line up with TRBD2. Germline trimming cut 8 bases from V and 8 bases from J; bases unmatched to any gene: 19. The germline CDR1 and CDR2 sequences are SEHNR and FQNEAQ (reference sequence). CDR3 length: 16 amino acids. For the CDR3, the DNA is TGTGCCAGCCTGCCGGGGGGAGGGCGGGTGTTCGCTACGCAGTATTTT. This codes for CASLPGGGRVFATQYF.

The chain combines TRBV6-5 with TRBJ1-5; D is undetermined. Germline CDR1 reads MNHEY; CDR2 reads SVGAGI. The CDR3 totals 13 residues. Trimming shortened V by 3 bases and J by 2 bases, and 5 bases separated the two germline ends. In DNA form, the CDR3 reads TGTGCCAGCAGTTATGGCCGCAATCAGCCCCAGCATTTT. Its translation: CASSYGRNQPQHF.

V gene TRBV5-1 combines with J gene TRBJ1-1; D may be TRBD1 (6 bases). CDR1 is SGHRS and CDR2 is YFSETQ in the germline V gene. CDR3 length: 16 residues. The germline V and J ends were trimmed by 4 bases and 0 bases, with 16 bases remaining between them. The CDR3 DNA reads TGCGCCAGCAGCCGTGGGACAATATCCATGAACACTGAAGCTTTCTTT. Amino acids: CASSRGTISMNTEAFF.

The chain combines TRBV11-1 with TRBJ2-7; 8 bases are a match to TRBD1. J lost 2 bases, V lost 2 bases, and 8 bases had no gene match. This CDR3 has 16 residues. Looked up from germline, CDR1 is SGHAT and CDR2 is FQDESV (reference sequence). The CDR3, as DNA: TGTGCCAGCAGCTTAACCGACAGGGGACTTACCTACGAGCAGTACTTC. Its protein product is CASSLTDRGLTYEQYF.